The T cell receptor (beta chain) under discussion was sequenced for a study of PD-L1 blockade in urothelial cancer. About the research overall: Blood analysis took place 3 weeks (second dose) and 6 weeks after treatment start.

Stated time point: pretreatment peripheral blood. Generated by immunoSEQ multiplex PCR, the TCRdb table keeps only in-frame clones and is missing some. The table has 100,000 to 150,000 clones, around 85% seen once. This TCR was recovered from a man aged 50 to 59 with urothelial cancer. Sequenced here: PBMCs, sampled around atezolizumab (anti-PD-L1) treatment.

CDR3 amino acids: CASSIEDRGSYEQYF. CDR3 in DNA: TGTGCCAGTAGTATTGAGGACAGGGGGTCGTACGAGCAGTACTTC. V and J are TRBV19 and TRBJ2-7, with TRBD1 identical over 10 bases. Trimming cost V 3 bases and J 4 bases; bases outside gene matches: 6. In germline, CDR1 is LNHDA, CDR2 SQIVND (reference sequence). The CDR3 consists of 15 residues.